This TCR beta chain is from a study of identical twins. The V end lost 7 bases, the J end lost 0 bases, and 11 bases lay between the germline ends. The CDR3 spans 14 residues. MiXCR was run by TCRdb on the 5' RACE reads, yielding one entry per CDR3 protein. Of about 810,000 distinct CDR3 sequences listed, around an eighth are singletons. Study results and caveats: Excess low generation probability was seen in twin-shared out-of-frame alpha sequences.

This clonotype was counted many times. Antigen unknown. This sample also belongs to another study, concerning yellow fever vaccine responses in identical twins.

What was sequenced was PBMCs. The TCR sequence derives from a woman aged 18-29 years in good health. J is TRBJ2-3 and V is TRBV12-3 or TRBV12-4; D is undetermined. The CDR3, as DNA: TGTGCCAGCAACGGCTGGGGTAGCACAGATACGCAGTATTTT. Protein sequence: CASNGWGSTDTQYF.